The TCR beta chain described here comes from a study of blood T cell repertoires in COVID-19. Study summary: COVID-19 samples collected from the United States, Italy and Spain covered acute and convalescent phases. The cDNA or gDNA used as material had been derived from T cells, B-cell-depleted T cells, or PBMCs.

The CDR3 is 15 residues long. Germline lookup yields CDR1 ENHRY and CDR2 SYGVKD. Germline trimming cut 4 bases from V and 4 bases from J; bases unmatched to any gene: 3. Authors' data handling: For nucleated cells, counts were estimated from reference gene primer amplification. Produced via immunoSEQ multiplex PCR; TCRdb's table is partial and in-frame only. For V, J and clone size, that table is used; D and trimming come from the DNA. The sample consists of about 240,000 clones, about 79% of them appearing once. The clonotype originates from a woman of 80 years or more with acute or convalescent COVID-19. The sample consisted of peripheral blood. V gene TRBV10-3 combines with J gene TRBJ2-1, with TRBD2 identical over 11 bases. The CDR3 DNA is TGTGCCATCAGTGTGACTAGCGGGACTTACAATGAGCAGTTCTTC. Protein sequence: CAISVTSGTYNEQFF.